These T cell receptor beta chains were read from a single sample in a study of T cell repertoires in cytomegalovirus infection. From the reads, TCRdb called clonotypes with MiXCR, one entry per CDR3 protein. The sample consists of around 180,000 distinct CDR3 sequences, approximately 30% of them appearing once. The sample comprised PBMCs. The receptors were gathered from a human donor in good health (CMV status not recorded). Some clones in this sample may be carry-over from other donors' samples. Both conserved end residues are part of each CDR3. D genes are given only for firm matches. Expanded clones are given a class, and other clones once, few, many or no size at all.

V gene,J gene,clone size,D gene,CDR3 DNA,CDR3 protein
TRBV2,TRBJ1-5,.,.,TGTGCCAGCAAACCCGCGGGTCAGCCCCAGCATTTT,CASKPAGQPQHF
TRBV20-1,TRBJ2-7,.,.,TGCAGTGCTAGAGGGGGCAGCGAGCAGTACTTC,CSARGGSEQYF
TRBV7-6,TRBJ1-3,.,TRBD1,TGTGCCAGCAGCCTTGTTACAGGGGAAGGAAACACCATATATTTT,CASSLVTGEGNTIYF
TRBV7-2,TRBJ2-1,many,.,TGTGCCAGCAGTTTTACAGTTAGCTCCTACAATGAGCAGTTCTTC,CASSFTVSSYNEQFF
TRBV30,TRBJ1-2,.,TRBD1,TGTGCCTACCGAGGGGGCGCGGGCGGCTACACCTTC,CAYRGGAGGYTF
TRBV2,TRBJ2-3,few,TRBD2,TGTGCCAGCAGTCCCTTGACTAGCAGGAGGTATCCAGATACGCAGTATTTT,CASSPLTSRRYPDTQYF
TRBV5-3,TRBJ2-5,.,.,TGTGCCAGCAGCTTGAAGCGACAGGTCCCGCCAGAGACCCAGTACTTC,CASSLKRQVPPETQYF
TRBV20-1,TRBJ2-7,.,.,TGCAGTGCGACAACAATCCCTCTATCCTACGAGCAGTACTTC,CSATTIPLSYEQYF
TRBV6-6,TRBJ1-5,.,TRBD1,TGTGCCAGCAGTCCAGGGGGCCTGGGAGATCAGCCCCAGCATTTT,CASSPGGLGDQPQHF
TRBV6-5,TRBJ1-6,.,TRBD1,TGTGCCAGCAGTTACTCAGGGACAGGGTCGAGCTCCTATAATTCACCCCTCCACTTT,CASSYSGTGSSSYNSPLHF
TRBV19,TRBJ1-2,.,TRBD1,TGTGCCAGTATTTCCGACAGGGTAAACTATGGCTACACCTTC,CASISDRVNYGYTF
TRBV4-2,TRBJ1-5,few,.,TGTGCCAGCAGCCAAGAATCTCTAGGGACGGCTAATCAGCCCCAGCATTTT,CASSQESLGTANQPQHF
TRBV19,TRBJ1-6,.,TRBD1,TGTGCCAGTTTTCAGGGGGTAAAAGGAGATTCACCCCTCCACTTT,CASFQGVKGDSPLHF
TRBV2,TRBJ1-1,.,.,TGTGCCAGCAGCAACAGCCTGAACACTGAAGCTTTCTTT,CASSNSLNTEAFF
TRBV28,TRBJ1-1,few,.,TGTGCCAGCAGTACAGGGTTGCCGAACACTGAAGCTTTCTTT,CASSTGLPNTEAFF
TRBV20-1,TRBJ1-5,.,TRBD1,TGCAGTGCTAGAGAAACAGGGGGAAGTCAGCCCCAGCATTTT,CSARETGGSQPQHF
TRBV29-1,TRBJ1-2,.,.,TGCAGCGTTGAAGATACCCAGGGGTCCGCTACTGGCTACACCTTC,CSVEDTQGSATGYTF
TRBV7-9,TRBJ2-2,few,TRBD1,TGTGCCAGCAGACCTGGGACAGTGAACACCGGGGAGCTGTTTTTT,CASRPGTVNTGELFF
TRBV7-2,TRBJ2-5,few,TRBD1,TGTGCCAGCAGCTTGGGGACAGGAAGGGAGACCCAGTACTTC,CASSLGTGRETQYF
TRBV19,TRBJ1-5,few,.,TGTGCCAGTAGTATGGGAGGCGTTGATCAGCCCCAGCATTTT,CASSMGGVDQPQHF
TRBV20-1,TRBJ2-7,few,TRBD1,TGCAGTGCTAGAGATTTCGACCGGGACAGGGGGTCCTACGAGCAGTACTTC,CSARDFDRDRGSYEQYF
TRBV11-2,TRBJ2-1,few,TRBD1,TGTGCCAGCAGACCCTCCGGGACAGCTTCCTACAATGAGCAGTTCTTC,CASRPSGTASYNEQFF
TRBV12-3/TRBV12-4,TRBJ1-3,.,.,TGTGCCAGCAGTTTAAGCCCCAGGGGTGCAAACACCATATATTTT,CASSLSPRGANTIYF
TRBV6-2/TRBV6-3,TRBJ2-1,few,.,TGTGCCAGCAGTTCACAGGGAGGGGAGGGAGAGCAGTTCTTC,CASSSQGGEGEQFF
TRBV30,TRBJ2-3,.,.,TGTGCCTGGAGTGTACAACGTCTTGGCGGTACGCAGTATTTT,CAWSVQRLGGTQYF
TRBV5-1,TRBJ1-1,few,.,TGCGCCAGCAGCCCCTCGACACGGATGAATTCTGAAGCTTTCTTT,CASSPSTRMNSEAFF
TRBV7-6,TRBJ2-1,.,.,TGTGCCAGCGGCCACTACAATGAGCAGTTCTTC,CASGHYNEQFF
TRBV7-2,TRBJ2-1,.,TRBD1,TGTGCCAGCAGCTTCGGGACAGGCCGAAGGGGTGAGCAGTTCTTC,CASSFGTGRRGEQFF
TRBV7-2,TRBJ1-3,.,.,TGTGCCAGCAGCTTAGACAGGATCTCTGGAAACACCATATATTTT,CASSLDRISGNTIYF
TRBV10-3,TRBJ2-1,few,TRBD2,TGTGCCATCAGCCCGACTAGCGGGGACGACAATGAGCAGTTCTTC,CAISPTSGDDNEQFF
TRBV5-1,TRBJ2-7,once,TRBD1,TGCGCCAGCAGCTCCGTCACGGGACAGGGCTACGAGCAGTACTTC,CASSSVTGQGYEQYF
TRBV7-9,TRBJ1-4,few,.,TGTGCCAGCAGCTTGACGGGTGAAAAACTGTTTTTT,CASSLTGEKLFF
TRBV4-2,TRBJ1-1,.,.,TGTGCCAGCAGCCAAGGGAACGGAAACACTGAAGCTTTCTTT,CASSQGNGNTEAFF
TRBV19,TRBJ2-3,.,TRBD1,TGTGCCAGTATGGGACAGATCACAGATACGCAGTATTTT,CASMGQITDTQYF
TRBV7-2,TRBJ1-1,many,TRBD1,TGTGCCAGCAGCCCTCGACAGGGAGGAACTGAAGCTTTCTTT,CASSPRQGGTEAFF
TRBV20-1,TRBJ2-5,once,TRBD2,TGCAGTGCCCCGCTGGGTAGCGGGGGGATCCAAGAGACCCAGTACTTC,CSAPLGSGGIQETQYF
TRBV5-6,TRBJ2-1,.,.,TGTGCCAGCAGCTTGTCGGGCAAGGGTTTATCCTACAATGAGCAGTTCTTC,CASSLSGKGLSYNEQFF
TRBV19,TRBJ1-5,.,.,TGTGCCAGTAGTATAACCGGGTGGCAGCCCCAGCATTTT,CASSITGWQPQHF
TRBV10-3,TRBJ1-1,.,.,TGTGCCATCAGTGAGTACCAGACAGGAGACACTGAAGCTTTCTTT,CAISEYQTGDTEAFF
TRBV12-3/TRBV12-4,TRBJ1-5,few,TRBD1,TGTGCCAGCAGCCTCCGACAGGGTAATCAGCCCCAGCATTTT,CASSLRQGNQPQHF